This T cell receptor (beta chain) came from a study of cytomegalovirus exposure and HLA in healthy donors. It was with 60 Vbeta and 13 Jbeta primers that the PCR ran. Only in-frame clones appear in the TCRdb table, and some are missing; sequencing was by immunoSEQ multiplex PCR. The table includes 150,000 to 200,000 clones, approximately 77% detected once. V lost 4 bases, J lost 4 bases, and 10 bases lay in between. The CDR3 runs 12 residues. The germline V gene encodes CDR1 SQVTM and CDR2 ANQGSEA. The sample was PBMCs. This TCR derives from a male donor in good health and CMV-seronegative. The J gene is TRBJ1-2, the V gene TRBV29-1, with D possibly matching TRBD1 (6 bases). CDR3 in DNA: TGCAGCGTTGGACAGGCGCCCTATGGCTACACCTTC. This translates into CSVGQAPYGYTF.